This entry is about one TCR beta chain. Its antigen is currently unknown. The germline gene is not matched at one end of the junction; a read error may be the cause. PCR employed 60 Vbeta and 13 Jbeta primers. Repertoires were generated with immunoSEQ multiplex PCR, while TCRdb's copy carries only in-frame clones and drops some. Of about 110,000 clones listed, 74% are singletons. Germline V gene sequence: CDR1 SSHAT, CDR2 FNYEAQ (reference sequence). The CDR3 consists of 15 residues. This sample stems from a study of cytomegalovirus exposure and HLA in healthy donors. Study-level findings and limits: The study designated 150 or so TCR beta chains cytomegalovirus-associated. When the data were analyzed later, several of the most significant clusters appeared to be linked to common viral pathogens.

Sample: PBMCs. The sequence was collected from a woman in her 40s in good health and CMV-seropositive. V and J are TRBV7-7 and TRBJ2-1; D uncertain. CDR3 sequence (DNA): TGTGCTAGCAGCTTAGGAGTAGGTGACTCCCAAGAGCAGTTCTTC. Translated, it gives CASSLGVGDSQEQFF.